One sample yielded the 10 T cell receptor beta chains listed below, sequenced in a study of identical twins (dated by TCRdb to the mid-2010s). Library preparation was by 5' RACE. Sequencing was carried out with an Illumina HiSeq 2000. Clones were called with MiXCR by TCRdb after fastp trimmed the public reads at Q25, and only in-frame beta chains were retained. Entries are consolidated by CDR3 protein sequence, retaining the most common genes and DNA. In this sample the table shows 300,000 to 400,000 distinct CDR3 sequences, approximately 13% of which occur a single time. 6% to 9% of the sample is held by the ten biggest clonotypes. The same sample was also used in a study of yellow fever vaccine responses in identical twins.

Sequenced input: CD8+ T cells sorted from blood. Source of these receptors: a woman younger than 35 in good health.

This clonotype was picked up a small number of times. The rearrangement links TRBV18 to TRBJ1-1; possibly TRBD1 for D (6 bases). Germline CDR1 and CDR2: KGHSH and LQKENI. The CDR3 spans 15 residues. V was clipped by 2 bases and J by 1 base, with 11 bases between them. This CDR3 is CASSPAGEWNTEAFF. The DNA for the CDR3 is TGTGCCAGCTCACCAGCAGGGGAGTGGAACACTGAAGCTTTCTTT.

This clonotype was found many times. The chain couples TRBV15 to TRBJ1-1; possible D gene TRBD1, 5 bases. With 0 bases removed from V and 0 bases from J, the gap between germline ends came to 8 bases. The CDR3 covers 15 residues. From germline, CDR1 is LNHNV and CDR2 YYDKDF (reference sequence). DNA of the CDR3: TGTGCCACCAGCAGAGATCGGGGGATGAACACTGAAGCTTTCTTT. Encoded protein: CATSRDRGMNTEAFF.

This clonotype has just a few counts. The rearrangement joins TRBV12-3 or TRBV12-4 to TRBJ1-6; TRBD1 matches at 10 bases. This CDR3 is 16 amino acids long. Unmatched junction bases numbered 7, after V lost 5 bases and J lost 6 bases. DNA of the CDR3: TGTGCCAGCAGTCCCGGGACAGGGGATGGTAATTCACCCCTCCACTTT. Translation gives CASSPGTGDGNSPLHF.

This clonotype occurred a few times. The V and J genes are TRBV5-5 and TRBJ1-2, with a weak D call TRBD1 (5 bases). Germline V gene sequence: CDR1 SGHKS, CDR2 YYEKEE (reference sequence). This CDR3 has 14 amino acids. V gave up 0 bases and J gave up 0 bases, with 6 bases separating them. CDR3 in amino acids: CASSLGGANYGYTF. CDR3 sequence (DNA): TGTGCCAGCAGCTTGGGAGGGGCTAACTATGGCTACACCTTC.

The chain employs TRBV5-1 and TRBJ2-7; TRBD2 might be the D (6 bases). Looked up from germline, CDR1 is SGHRS and CDR2 is YFSETQ. With 2 bases removed from V and 4 bases from J, the gap between germline ends came to 10 bases. This CDR3 has 13 amino acids. The CDR3 bases are TGCGCCAGCAGCTTTTGGGGGGTATACGAGCAGTACGTC. Protein: CASSFWGVYEQYV.

This clonotype was counted between two and nine times. The chain uses TRBV29-1 and TRBJ2-6; 13 positions agree with TRBD2. The CDR3 loop spans 17 amino acids. J lost 2 bases, V lost 4 bases, and 5 bases had no gene match. Germline CDR1 SQVTM, CDR2 ANQGSEA. The CDR3 bases are TGCAGCGTTGTAGGACTAGCGGGAGTGGCTGGGGCCAACGTCCTGACTTTC. Protein sequence: CSVVGLAGVAGANVLTF.

This rearrangement joins TRBV7-9 to TRBJ2-3; D gene uncertain. The CDR3 runs to 13 residues. CDR1 SEHNR and CDR2 FQNEAQ come from the germline V gene (reference sequence). Deletions cut 6 bases from V and 2 bases from J, with 9 bases between. CDR3 DNA: TGTGCCAGCAGATCTGGAGACACAGATACGCAGTATTTT. Translated, it gives CASRSGDTDTQYF.

As concerns this clonotype: The junction does not match germline at one end; this may be a read error. J is TRBJ2-5 and V is TRBV4-1; 7 nucleotides match TRBD2. Germline CDR1 MGHRA, CDR2 YSYEKL. This CDR3 contains 14 residues. The CDR3 bases are TGCGCCAGCAGCCAAGGGGGGGGGTCAGAGACCCGGTACTTC. This translates into CASSQGGGSETRYF.

Only a few counts were recorded for this clonotype. At one boundary the junction diverges from the germline segment, which might be a read error. The chain is built from TRBV11-2 and TRBJ2-5; TRBD2 aligns across 11 bases. CDR3 length: 14 residues. Germline CDR1 SGHAT, CDR2 FQNNGV. CDR3 nucleotides: TGTGCCAGCAGATTAGCGGGAGGGCAAGAGACCCAGTACTTC. This encodes CASRLAGGQETQYF.

This clonotype came up a few times. The V and J genes are TRBV2 and TRBJ2-3, with 9 bases fitting TRBD1. Germline assignment: CDR1 SNHLY and CDR2 FYNNEI. CDR3 length: 15 residues. The J segment lost 3 bases and the V segment lost 3 bases, leaving 4 bases of the junction unmatched. CDR3 residues: CASSDRDRDTDTQYF. CDR3 bases: TGTGCCAGCAGTGACCGGGACAGGGATACAGATACGCAGTATTTT.